The T cell receptor beta chain under discussion was sequenced for a study of T cell responses to AZD1222 COVID-19 vaccine (dated by TCRdb to 2020 to 2023). Describing the broader study: AZD1222 recipients given second doses at about 4 weeks or at about 12 weeks were pooled, since spike-specific TCR depth and breadth were not found to differ between the two schedules. Trial participants were enrolled by age into subgroups of 18-55, 56-69 and 70-plus years, and 148, 28 and 57 TCR-sequenced participants, respectively, were included in these subgroups. TCR sequencing covered 233 trial participants: 200 to 220 given two doses of AZD1222 and approximately 26 given two doses of MenACWY control vaccine. Overall results and qualifications from the work: The whole spike protein was spanned by vaccine-associated CD4 TCRs, and dominant responses were seen in regions 160-218 and 743-854. After two AZD1222 doses, both the breadth and the depth of spike-specific TCRs were significantly higher than at day 0 and than in MenACWY recipients. Nearly half of unique spike-specific TCRs reportedly recognized epitopes outside regions mutated in the B.1.351 and B.1.1.7 variants. Conclusions about previously exposed vaccinees are limited because only six or seven AZD1222 recipients were SARS-CoV-2 seropositive at baseline. Participants were mostly white British, with more females than males. The authors suggested clonal diversity may have been underestimated. Because no day 14 peak-response samples were available, the repertoires could be characterized only after the peak T cell response. In the small 56-69-year group, the increase in depth fell short of significance, most likely because of low power.

The time point label, read with the paper, signifies: baseline before first vaccination. Vaccinee samples came from UK trials COV001 and COV002, including a single-blind randomized controlled phase 2/3 trial of AZD1222 (ChAdOx1 nCoV-19) in healthy adults. Trial participant PBMC samples were collected at day 0 and day 28 after the second dose for TCRbeta chain sequencing. Concerning this clone itself: Its antigen remains undetermined. No much larger clone exists at a distance of one base, and base qualities are not known.

The CDR3 regions of human TCRbeta chains were analyzed by immunosequencing. As for the authors' bioinformatics: TCRs in the repertoires were matched against a reference library of SARS-CoV-2-specific TCRs that had been generated with the MIRA antigen-specificity platform. Breadth was defined as the fraction of unique TCRs that were SARS-CoV-2-associated, and depth was defined as the fraction of total T cells that were SARS-CoV-2-associated. Each spike-specific TCR was assigned to its reactive spike region and to a CD4 or CD8 class using the MIRA data. Log10-transformed breadth and depth values were compared by one-way ANOVA with Sidak's multiple comparisons tests. This immuneACCESS table, as held by TCRdb, lists in-frame sequences with V and J called but not all clones. Of the missing ones, under half trace to an unresolved V gene in checked studies; the others have no known cause. V and J calls plus clone size are reproduced from that table; the DNA served to infer D and trimming. This sample lists some 120,000 clones; 85% to 95% were detected once. The ten largest clones represent under 3.5% of the sample.

Material: peripheral blood, obtained on day 0 of AZD1222 vaccination. The clonotype was recovered from an adult in good health.

The DNA sequence is as follows: TGTGCCAGCAGCTTACCCACAACTCACTACGAGCAGTACTTC. Its translation is CASSLPTTHYEQYF. This chain joins TRBV7-9 to TRBJ2-7, with no D gene named confidently. Inclusive of the bounding cysteine and phenylalanine, the CDR3 is 14 residues long. Of the read, only the CDR3 DNA is kept; its 42 bases are in frame from base 1. Reading the germline V gene (reference sequence) gives CDR1 SEHNR and CDR2 FQNEAQ. V gives up 2 bases and J gives up 3 bases, and the segment between their germline ends measures 11 bases.